This entry describes one T cell receptor (beta chain). Treatment here: roughly 20 received Ad26.COV2.S at low or high dose, single or two shots; several received placebo; per-sample allocation not given. At day 63 after the first vaccine or placebo injection, samples were drawn. The CDR3 is made up of 14 amino acids. Between the trimmed V and J ends, which lost 1 base and 2 bases, there was a span of 9 bases. From germline, CDR1 is SGHRS and CDR2 YFSETQ. This sample was taken from a study of Ad26.COV2.S vaccination and SARS-CoV-2 variants. Using immunoSEQ multiplex PCR, the repertoire was profiled, and TCRdb retains in-frame clones only, with some absent. Seen here are hundreds of thousands of clones, around 90% observed once, and the top ten hold more than 9%.

The origin of this receptor is a person between 18 and 60 years old who received the Ad26.COV2.S COVID-19 vaccine or a placebo. This sequence joins TRBV5-1 and TRBJ1-1; D gene ambiguous. This sample comprised peripheral blood, obtained in a trial of Ad26.COV2.S vaccine versus placebo. Here the CDR3 DNA reads TGCGCCAGCAGCTTGAACCCACCAAACACTGAAGCTTTCTTT. Translated, it gives CASSLNPPNTEAFF.